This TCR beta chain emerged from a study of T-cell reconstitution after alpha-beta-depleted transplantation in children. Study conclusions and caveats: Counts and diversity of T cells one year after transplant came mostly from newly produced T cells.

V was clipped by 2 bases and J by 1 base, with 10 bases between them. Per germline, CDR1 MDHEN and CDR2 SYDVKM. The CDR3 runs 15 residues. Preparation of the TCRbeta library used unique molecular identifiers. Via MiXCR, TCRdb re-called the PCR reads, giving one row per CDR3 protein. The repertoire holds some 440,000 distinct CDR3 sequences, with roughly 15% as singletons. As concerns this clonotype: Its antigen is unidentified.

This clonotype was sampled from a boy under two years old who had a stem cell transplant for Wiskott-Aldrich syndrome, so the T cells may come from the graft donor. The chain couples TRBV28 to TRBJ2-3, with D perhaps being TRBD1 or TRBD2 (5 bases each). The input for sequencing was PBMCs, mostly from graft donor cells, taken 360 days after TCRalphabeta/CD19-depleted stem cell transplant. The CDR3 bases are TGTGCCAGCAGTTTAGGGGGAATTGGCACAGATACGCAGTATTTT. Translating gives CASSLGGIGTDTQYF.